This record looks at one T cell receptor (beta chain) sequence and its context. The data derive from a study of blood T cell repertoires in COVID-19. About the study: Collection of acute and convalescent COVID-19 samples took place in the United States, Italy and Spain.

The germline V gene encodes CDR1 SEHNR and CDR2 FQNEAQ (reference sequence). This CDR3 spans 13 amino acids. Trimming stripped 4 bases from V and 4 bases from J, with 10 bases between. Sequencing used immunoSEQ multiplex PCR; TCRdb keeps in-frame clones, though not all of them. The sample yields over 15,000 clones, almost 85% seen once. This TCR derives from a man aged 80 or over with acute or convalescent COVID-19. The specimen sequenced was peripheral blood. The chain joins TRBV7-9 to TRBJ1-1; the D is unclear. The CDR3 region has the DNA TGTGCCAGCAGCTCTAGCGTAAGCACTGAAGCTTTCTTT. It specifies CASSSSVSTEAFF. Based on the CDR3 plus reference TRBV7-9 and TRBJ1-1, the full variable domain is DTGVSQNPRHKITKRGQNVTFRCDPISEHNRLYWYRQTLGQGPEFLTYFQNEAQLEKSRLLSDRFSAERPKGSFSTLEIQRTEQGDSAMYLCASSSSVSTEAFFGQGTRLTVV.